The entry below gives a single T cell receptor beta chain sequence along with its context. As yet, its antigen is unknown. This sample is drawn from a study of cytomegalovirus exposure and HLA in healthy donors. The PCR made use of 60 Vbeta and 13 Jbeta primers. Clones were read by immunoSEQ multiplex PCR, and TCRdb kept only the in-frame ones, dropping some. The table includes some 130,000 clones, around 80% detected once. Study-wide results and caveats: When the data were analyzed later, several of the most significant clusters appeared to be linked to common viral pathogens. V- and J-gene trimming of TCR beta was linked (in a later analysis) to a missense DCLRE1C variant. Under in vitro conditions, three CMV-associated chains were confirmed as specific for CMV antigens. According to the study, 160 or so TCR beta chains were cytomegalovirus-associated.

Germline values: CDR1 MDHEN, CDR2 SYDVKM. This CDR3 contains 15 residues. The receptor's source is a man aged 25 to 40 in good health. The sample consisted of PBMCs. The V gene is TRBV28, the J gene TRBJ2-5, with 7 nucleotides matching TRBD2. Near its end, the DNA agrees better with TRBJ2-7, so the J call may be wrong. This CDR3 is CASRGGRARTYEQYF. Here the CDR3 DNA reads TGTGCCAGCAGGGGGGGGAGGGCCCGGACTTACGAGCAGTACTTC.